These T cell receptor beta chains were read from a single sample in a study of Ad26.COV2.S vaccination and SARS-CoV-2 variants. Using immunoSEQ multiplex PCR, the repertoire was profiled, and TCRdb retains in-frame clones only, with some absent. Among roughly 350,000 clones listed, roughly nine tenths were seen once. The sample consisted of peripheral blood, taken in a trial of Ad26.COV2.S vaccine versus placebo. Receptors were obtained from a person aged 18-65 years who received the Ad26.COV2.S COVID-19 vaccine or a placebo. The CDR3 runs from the conserved cysteine through the conserved F or W. D genes are given only for firm matches. Expanded clones are given a class, and other clones once, few, many or no size at all.

CASSTSTRLTNIQYF TGTGCCAGCAGCACCTCTACCCGACTGACGAACATTCAGTACTTC NA NA TRBJ2-4 TRBV9
CAISESGLPTGNTIYF TGTGCCATCAGTGAGTCAGGCCTCCCCACTGGAAACACCATATATTTT NA NA TRBJ1-3 TRBV10-3
CASSIGGTAQETQYF TGTGCCAGTAGTATAGGTGGGACCGCTCAAGAGACCCAGTACTTC NA NA TRBJ2-5 TRBV19
CATSDQWYGYTF TGTGCCACCAGTGATCAGTGGTATGGCTACACCTTC NA NA TRBJ1-2 TRBV24-1
CASRTGGNEQFF TGTGCCAGCAGGACAGGCGGGAATGAGCAGTTCTTC NA NA TRBJ2-1 TRBV6-4
CASSQDRDGTNYGYTF TGCGCCAGCAGCCAAGATCGGGACGGAACTAACTATGGCTACACCTTC NA NA TRBJ1-2 TRBV4-1
CASKLAERTTNEKLFF TGTGCCAGTAAACTTGCCGAGAGAACAACTAATGAAAAACTGTTTTTT NA NA TRBJ1-4 TRBV19
CASSFFLAGVYEQYF TGTGCCAGCAGCTTCTTTCTAGCGGGAGTTTACGAGCAGTACTTC NA TRBD2 TRBJ2-7 TRBV5-8
CASSGLLSGGRSEAFF TGTGCCAGCAGCGGACTCCTGTCAGGGGGCAGGTCTGAAGCTTTCTTT NA TRBD1 TRBJ1-1 TRBV7-9
CATRPSRGNTEAFF TGTGCCACGCGACCGTCGCGGGGGAACACTGAAGCTTTCTTT once NA TRBJ1-1 TRBV27
CASNPFGGPVTGELFF TGTGCCAGCAATCCCTTCGGGGGGCCGGTCACCGGGGAGCTGTTTTTT NA NA TRBJ2-2 TRBV2
CASIETGAGNTIYF TGTGCCAGCATCGAGACAGGGGCTGGAAACACCATATATTTT NA TRBD1 TRBJ1-3 TRBV13